These 5 T cell receptor beta chains were all obtained from the same sample, sequenced in a study of STAT3 mutations in large granular lymphocyte leukemia (dated by TCRdb to 2018 to 2020). Their antigen targets remain unknown. Library construction relied on the immunoSEQ multiplex PCR assay. This is the immuneACCESS table as TCRdb keeps it, with only in-frame sequences that have V and J called. A part of the clones is gone; compared with another copy, unresolved V genes explain less than half, and the rest is unexplained. Here the sample has more than 25,000 clones; roughly 80% occur a single time. The top ten constitute roughly 30% of the sample. General study outcomes and caveats: All T-LGLL patients had at least one immunodominant TCRbeta clonotype, and roughly half had multiple immunodominant subclonotypes.

Material for sequencing was peripheral blood mononuclear cells. Receptors originate from a woman aged 45-65 years with T-cell large granular lymphocyte leukemia. Some clones in this sample may be carry-over from other donors' samples. The age is the age at diagnosis.

The V gene is TRBV27, the J gene TRBJ2-1, with TRBD2 identical over 10 bases. CDR3 length equals 15 residues. The V segment lost 7 bases and the J segment 6 bases; nucleotides outside the gene matches: 9. Germline CDR1 MNHEY, CDR2 SMNVEV (reference sequence). CDR3 residues: CASNYLAGETNEQFF. The CDR3 nucleotides are TGTGCCAGCAATTACCTAGCGGGAGAAACCAATGAGCAGTTCTTC.

V usage is TRBV4-2 and J usage is TRBJ2-2; 8 bases align to TRBD2. CDR1 and CDR2 from the germline V gene are LGHNA and YNFKEQ. The CDR3 is 15 amino acids. The J segment lost 0 bases and the V segment lost 4 bases, leaving 1 base of the junction unmatched. The chain's CDR3 is CASSPGLANTGELFF. The CDR3 nucleotides read TGTGCCAGCAGCCCGGGACTAGCGAACACCGGGGAGCTGTTTTTT.

The chain carries TRBV29-1 and TRBJ2-1; D is unresolved. This CDR3 contains 15 residues. Trimming removed 4 bases from V and 12 bases from J, with 25 bases in between. The V gene's germline CDR1 is SQVTM and CDR2 ANQGSEA. CDR3 residues: CSVVPPSRGTMLQFF. The CDR3 bases are TGCAGCGTTGTACCTCCATCGAGAGGCACAATGTTGCAGTTCTTC.

V and J are TRBV25-1 and TRBJ2-1; no clear D. The CDR3 has 12 amino acids. Trimming left V 1 base short and J 10 bases short, with 8 bases between. Germline values: CDR1 MGHDK, CDR2 SYGVNS. CDR3 DNA: TGTGCCAGCAGTGAATGGGCAGGAGAGCAGTTCTTC. Protein product: CASSEWAGEQFF.

The genes are TRBV5-8 and TRBJ1-2, with D possibly matching TRBD1 (5 bases). The length of the CDR3 is 14 residues. V gave up 3 bases and J gave up 8 bases, with 17 bases separating them. Germline CDR1 is SGHTS and CDR2 is YDEGEE. The CDR3 is CASSYGGRGRGYTF. DNA for the CDR3: TGTGCCAGCAGCTATGGGGGTAGAGGCCGGGGCTACACCTTC.